This is a list of T cell receptor beta chains from one sample in a study of cytotoxic CD8 clonotypes in ibrutinib-treated CLL. Using immunoSEQ multiplex PCR, the repertoire was profiled, and TCRdb retains in-frame clones only, with some absent. Among around 150,000 clones listed, approximately 91% were seen once. Specimen: PBMCs, collected at disease progression, from a patient treated with ibrutinib. The receptors here all came from a human donor with chronic lymphocytic leukemia. Both conserved end residues are part of each CDR3. Each record gives: J gene, D gene, clone size, V gene, CDR3 protein, CDR3 DNA. A D gene is named only where the DNA matches it firmly. Size is stated for part of the rows, as once, few or many counts, or as a class when the clone is expanded.

j_call: TRBJ2-3; d_call: TRBD2; clone_size: .; v_call: TRBV12-5; cdr3_aa: CASGTSGRPSTDTQYF; cdr3_nt: TGTGCTAGTGGTACCAGCGGGAGGCCTAGCACAGATACGCAGTATTTT
j_call: TRBJ1-4; d_call: TRBD1; clone_size: .; v_call: TRBV25-1; cdr3_aa: CASSDHGTDEKLFF; cdr3_nt: TGTGCCAGCAGTGACCACGGGACAGATGAAAAACTGTTTTTT
j_call: TRBJ2-7; d_call: .; clone_size: .; v_call: TRBV6-5; cdr3_aa: CASSSSSYEQYF; cdr3_nt: TGTGCCAGCAGTTCTAGCTCCTACGAGCAGTACTTC
j_call: TRBJ2-2; d_call: .; clone_size: .; v_call: TRBV5-1; cdr3_aa: CASTFGGANTGELFF; cdr3_nt: TGCGCCAGCACCTTTGGGGGCGCGAACACCGGGGAGCTGTTTTTT
j_call: TRBJ2-2; d_call: .; clone_size: .; v_call: TRBV6-5; cdr3_aa: CASSRRPAAGELFF; cdr3_nt: TGTGCCAGCAGTCGGCGACCCGCCGCCGGGGAGCTGTTTTTT
j_call: TRBJ1-1; d_call: TRBD1; clone_size: .; v_call: TRBV6-5; cdr3_aa: CASSTSGGTEAFF; cdr3_nt: TGTGCCAGCAGTACCTCAGGGGGCACTGAAGCTTTCTTT
j_call: TRBJ2-7; d_call: TRBD2; clone_size: .; v_call: TRBV4-1; cdr3_aa: CASSQEFVASGSIYEQYF; cdr3_nt: TGCGCCAGCAGCCAAGAATTTGTCGCTAGCGGGAGTATCTACGAGCAGTACTTC
j_call: TRBJ2-4; d_call: TRBD1; clone_size: .; v_call: TRBV28; cdr3_aa: CASSNRGIGWTKNIQYF; cdr3_nt: TGTGCCAGCAGCAACAGGGGTATTGGGTGGACCAAAAACATTCAGTACTTC
j_call: TRBJ2-2; d_call: .; clone_size: .; v_call: TRBV6-6; cdr3_aa: CASSYAGGDTGELFF; cdr3_nt: TGTGCCAGCAGTTACGCAGGGGGGGACACCGGGGAGCTGTTTTTT
j_call: TRBJ2-7; d_call: TRBD1; clone_size: .; v_call: TRBV30; cdr3_aa: CAWSVSTGAYEQYF; cdr3_nt: TGTGCCTGGAGTGTAAGTACAGGGGCCTACGAGCAGTACTTC
j_call: TRBJ1-2; d_call: .; clone_size: .; v_call: TRBV5-1; cdr3_aa: CASSLVSTNYGYTF; cdr3_nt: TGCGCCAGCAGCTTGGTGTCCACTAACTATGGCTACACCTTC
j_call: TRBJ1-5; d_call: TRBD1; clone_size: .; v_call: TRBV7-9; cdr3_aa: CASSFTGEVGSNQPQHF; cdr3_nt: TGTGCCAGCAGCTTTACAGGGGAGGTTGGCTCCAATCAGCCCCAGCATTTT
j_call: TRBJ2-2; d_call: TRBD2; clone_size: .; v_call: TRBV19; cdr3_aa: CASTILAGGTGELFF; cdr3_nt: TGTGCCAGTACCATTCTCGCGGGAGGGACCGGGGAGCTGTTTTTT
j_call: TRBJ2-4; d_call: .; clone_size: few; v_call: TRBV28; cdr3_aa: CASSLPRWRAKNIQYF; cdr3_nt: TGTGCCAGCAGTTTACCCCGATGGCGGGCCAAAAACATTCAGTACTTC
j_call: TRBJ2-1; d_call: TRBD2; clone_size: .; v_call: TRBV18; cdr3_aa: CASSPRTSGDNEQFF; cdr3_nt: TGTGCCAGCTCACCACGGACTAGCGGGGACAATGAGCAGTTCTTC
j_call: TRBJ2-7; d_call: .; clone_size: .; v_call: TRBV7-2; cdr3_aa: CASSLARDYEQYF; cdr3_nt: TGTGCCAGCAGCTTAGCCAGGGACTACGAGCAGTACTTC
j_call: TRBJ2-7; d_call: TRBD1; clone_size: .; v_call: TRBV5-8; cdr3_aa: CASSTAHRGLYEQYF; cdr3_nt: TGTGCCAGCAGCACGGCGCACAGGGGGCTCTACGAGCAGTACTTC
j_call: TRBJ1-2; d_call: .; clone_size: .; v_call: TRBV11-1; cdr3_aa: CASSPDGNYGYTF; cdr3_nt: TGTGCCAGCAGCCCGGACGGAAACTATGGCTACACCTTC
j_call: TRBJ2-1; d_call: .; clone_size: .; v_call: TRBV9; cdr3_aa: CASSVHPRPGAYNEQFF; cdr3_nt: TGTGCCAGCAGCGTCCACCCCAGGCCGGGGGCCTACAATGAGCAGTTCTTC
j_call: TRBJ2-1; d_call: .; clone_size: .; v_call: TRBV5-1; cdr3_aa: CASSSRLGEQFF; cdr3_nt: TGCGCCAGCAGCTCACGACTAGGTGAGCAGTTCTTC
j_call: TRBJ2-7; d_call: .; clone_size: .; v_call: TRBV5-4; cdr3_aa: CASSRALIYEQYF; cdr3_nt: TGTGCCAGCAGCCGGGCCCTCATATACGAGCAGTACTTC